The sequence of this TCR beta chain was determined in a study of T cells in Graves' hyperthyroidism and ophthalmopathy. The overall study: Blood was drawn when the patient was first diagnosed and still untreated.

Amplified TCR beta CDR3 regions came from RNA transcripts. Researchers ran a first-round RT-PCR on the TCR CDR3 using the HTBI primer set. TCRdb re-called the multiplex PCR reads with MiXCR, one entry per CDR3 protein. The sample gives about 130,000 distinct CDR3 sequences, approximately 24% of which show up once; 67% is in the top ten. The CDR3 has 16 amino acids. With V trimmed by 0 bases and J by 3 bases, 6 bases remained unmatched. The V gene's germline CDR1 is GTSNPN and CDR2 SVGIG (reference sequence). It was less than 13 ml of fresh peripheral blood that supplied the PBMCs. Notes on the study in general: Also found in blood were most expanded thyroid clonotypes above 0.001.

This clonotype was found many times. Its antigen is unknown. The clonotype was recovered from a woman aged 45-60 years with Graves' hyperthyroidism that later progressed to Graves' ophthalmopathy. The sample taken for sequencing was blood. The V gene is TRBV30, the J gene TRBJ2-2; 8 bases align to TRBD1. The CDR3 DNA sequence: TGTGCCTGGAGTGTGGGGCGGACAGGGCACACCGGGGAGCTGTTTTTT. Translating it yields CAWSVGRTGHTGELFF.